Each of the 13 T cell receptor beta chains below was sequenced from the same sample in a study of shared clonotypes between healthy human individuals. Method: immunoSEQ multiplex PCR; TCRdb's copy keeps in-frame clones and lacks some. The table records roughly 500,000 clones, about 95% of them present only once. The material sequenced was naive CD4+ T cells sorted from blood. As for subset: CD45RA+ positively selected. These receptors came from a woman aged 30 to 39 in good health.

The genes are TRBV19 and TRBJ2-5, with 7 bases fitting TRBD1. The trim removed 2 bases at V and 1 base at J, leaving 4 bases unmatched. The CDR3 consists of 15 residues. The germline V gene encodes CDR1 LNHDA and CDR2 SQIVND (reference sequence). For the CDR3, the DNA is TGTGCCAGTAGTATATTCGGGACAGCCCAAGAGACCCAGTACTTC. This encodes CASSIFGTAQETQYF.

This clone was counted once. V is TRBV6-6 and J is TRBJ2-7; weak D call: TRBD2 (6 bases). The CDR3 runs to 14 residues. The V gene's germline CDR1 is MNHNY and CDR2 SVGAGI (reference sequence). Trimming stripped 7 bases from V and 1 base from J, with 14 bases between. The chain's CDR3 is CASKGVGGSYEQYF. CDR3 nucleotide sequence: TGTGCCAGCAAAGGTGTGGGGGGATCCTACGAGCAGTACTTC.

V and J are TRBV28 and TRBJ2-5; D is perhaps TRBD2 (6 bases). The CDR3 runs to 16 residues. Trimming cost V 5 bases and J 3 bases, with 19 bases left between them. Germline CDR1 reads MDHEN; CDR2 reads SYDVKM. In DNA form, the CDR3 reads TGTGCCAGCAGTCCGCTTTGGCTGGTAGCGGAAGAGACCCAGTACTTC. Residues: CASSPLWLVAEETQYF.

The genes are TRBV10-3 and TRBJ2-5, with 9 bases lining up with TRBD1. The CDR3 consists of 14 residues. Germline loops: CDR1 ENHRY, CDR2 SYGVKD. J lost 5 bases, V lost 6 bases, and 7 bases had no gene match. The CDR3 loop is CAIRTDRGQETQYF. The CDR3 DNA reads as TGTGCCATCAGGACGGACAGGGGCCAGGAGACCCAGTACTTC.

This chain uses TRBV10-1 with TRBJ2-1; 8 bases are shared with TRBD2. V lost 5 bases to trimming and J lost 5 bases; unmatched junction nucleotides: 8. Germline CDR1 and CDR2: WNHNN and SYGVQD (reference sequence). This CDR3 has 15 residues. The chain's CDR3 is CASSLQSGGNNEQFF. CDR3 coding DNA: TGCGCCAGCAGTTTACAAAGCGGGGGTAACAATGAGCAGTTCTTC.

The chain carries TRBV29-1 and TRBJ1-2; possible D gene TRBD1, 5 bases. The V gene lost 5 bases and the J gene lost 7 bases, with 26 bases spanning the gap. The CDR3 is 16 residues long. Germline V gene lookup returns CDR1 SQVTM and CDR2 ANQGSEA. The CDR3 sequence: CSVFLVTDITPSGYTF. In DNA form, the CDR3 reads TGCAGCGTTTTTCTCGTGACAGACATTACTCCGAGTGGCTACACCTTC.

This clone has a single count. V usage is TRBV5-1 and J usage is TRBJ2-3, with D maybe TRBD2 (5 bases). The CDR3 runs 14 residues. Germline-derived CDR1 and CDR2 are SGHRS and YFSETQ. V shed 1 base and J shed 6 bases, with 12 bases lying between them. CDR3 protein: CASSLPGVVDTQYF. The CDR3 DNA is TGCGCCAGCAGCTTGCCCGGGGTGGTTGATACGCAGTATTTT. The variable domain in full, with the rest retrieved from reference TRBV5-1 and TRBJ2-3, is KAGVTQTPRYLIKTRGQQVTLSCSPISGHRSVSWYQQTPGQGLQFLFEYFSETQRNKGNFPGRFSGRQFSNSRSEMNVSTLELGDSALYLCASSLPGVVDTQYFGPGTRLTVL.

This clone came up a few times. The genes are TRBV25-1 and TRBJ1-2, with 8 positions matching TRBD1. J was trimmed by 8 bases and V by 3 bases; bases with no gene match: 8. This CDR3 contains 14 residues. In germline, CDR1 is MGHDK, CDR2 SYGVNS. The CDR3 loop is CASSDYGQGRGYTF. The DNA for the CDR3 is TGTGCCAGCAGTGATTACGGACAGGGAAGGGGCTACACCTTC.

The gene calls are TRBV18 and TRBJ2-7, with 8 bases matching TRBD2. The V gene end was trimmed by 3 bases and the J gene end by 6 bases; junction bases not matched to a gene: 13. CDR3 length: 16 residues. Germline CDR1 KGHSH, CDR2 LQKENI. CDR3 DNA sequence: TGTGCCAGCTCACCGAGAGCGGGAGTGGATCTCGGCGAGCAGTACTTC. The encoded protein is CASSPRAGVDLGEQYF.

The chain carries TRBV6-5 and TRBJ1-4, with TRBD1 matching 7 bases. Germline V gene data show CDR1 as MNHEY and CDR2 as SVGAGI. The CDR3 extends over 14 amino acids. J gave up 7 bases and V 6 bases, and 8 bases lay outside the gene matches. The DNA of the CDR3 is TGTGCCAGCAGGCCTCAGGGGGGCAGTGAAAAACTGTTTTTT. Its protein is CASRPQGGSEKLFF.

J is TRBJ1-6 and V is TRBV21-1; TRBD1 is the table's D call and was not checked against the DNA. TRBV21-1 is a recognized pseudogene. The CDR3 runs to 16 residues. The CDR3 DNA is TGTGCCAGCAGCAAAGCCGACAGGGGTATAACCTCACCCCTCCACTTT. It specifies CASSKADRGITSPLHF.

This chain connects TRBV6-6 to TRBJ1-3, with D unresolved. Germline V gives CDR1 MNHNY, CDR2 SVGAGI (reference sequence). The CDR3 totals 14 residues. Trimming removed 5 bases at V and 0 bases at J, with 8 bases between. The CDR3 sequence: CASSPHTSGNTIYF. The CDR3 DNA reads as TGTGCCAGCAGTCCTCACACCTCTGGAAACACCATATATTTT.

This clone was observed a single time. CDR3 sequence: CASSKGPGANQPQHF. CDR3 nucleotides: TGTGCCAGCAGTAAGGGGCCGGGCGCCAATCAGCCCCAGCATTTT. The V and J genes are TRBV6-4 and TRBJ1-5; tentative D call: TRBD1 (5 bases). Germline values: CDR1 MRHNA, CDR2 SNTAGT. Between the trimmed V and J ends, which lost 5 bases and 3 bases, there was a span of 14 bases. This CDR3 has 15 amino acids.